This passage covers 11 T cell receptor beta chains from one sample sequenced in a study of patients and donors after allogeneic stem cell transplantation. Using its own MiXCR run on the RT-PCR reads, TCRdb lists one record per CDR3 protein. The sample has 150,000 to 200,000 distinct CDR3 sequences, about 24% seen once; the top ten hold roughly 27%. The sequenced sample consisted of blood, either unsorted or a sorted T cell fraction (not recorded which). These receptors came from a human donor who was either an allogeneic HSCT recipient or a stem cell or donor lymphocyte infusion donor (not recorded which). It is not recorded whose cells these are; they may come from a transplant donor.

The rearrangement joins TRBV20-1 to TRBJ2-7, with D possibly being TRBD1 (5 bases). The V end was cut by 1 base, the J end by 6 bases, with 16 bases between. The CDR3 loop spans 14 amino acids. Germline lookup yields CDR1 DFQATT and CDR2 SNEGSKA (reference sequence). CDR3 residues: CSARVRQGYGEQYF. CDR3 nucleotide sequence: TGCAGTGCTAGAGTCCGGCAGGGATACGGCGAGCAGTACTTC.

The rearrangement joins TRBV21-1 to TRBJ2-3. TRBV21-1 is a pseudogene. The CDR3 extends over 10 amino acids. The CDR3 region is CASSGDTQYF. In DNA, the CDR3 is TGTGCCAGCTCTGGGGATACGCAGTATTTT.

The rearrangement uses TRBV30 and TRBJ2-2, with D unclear. Trimming left V 2 bases short and J 2 bases short, with 12 bases between. CDR3 size: 15 residues. CDR1 GTSNPN and CDR2 SVGIG come from the germline V gene (reference sequence). CDR3 bases: TGTGCCTGGAGTCGAAGTACTCTAAACACCGGGGAGCTGTTTTTT. Its protein is CAWSRSTLNTGELFF.

This clonotype has at least ten counts. The chain couples TRBV10-2 to TRBJ1-2, with 7 bases matching TRBD1. Germline V gene data show CDR1 as WSHSY and CDR2 as SAAADI. The CDR3 has 14 residues. Trimming cost V 3 bases and J 3 bases; bases outside gene matches: 4. The CDR3 DNA reads as TGCGCCAGCAGTGATTCCGGACAGGACTATGGCTACACCTTC. This encodes CASSDSGQDYGYTF.

The chain recombines TRBV11-2 with TRBJ1-2; D possibly corresponds to TRBD1 (5 bases). CDR3 length equals 16 residues. Germline V gene lookup returns CDR1 SGHAT and CDR2 FQNNGV. The ends were cut back, 6 bases at V and 2 bases at J, with 19 bases in the middle. The CDR3 sequence: CASSLIMGPGNYGYTF. The CDR3 DNA follows: TGTGCCAGCAGTCTCATTATGGGGCCAGGGAACTATGGCTACACCTTC.

This clonotype was observed a few times. The rearrangement links TRBV24-1 to TRBJ2-1; TRBD2 matches 14 bases. The CDR3 is made up of 19 amino acids. The V gene end was trimmed by 5 bases and the J gene end by 4 bases; junction bases not matched to a gene: 12. CDR1 and CDR2 (germline): KGHDR, SFDVKD. Here the CDR3 reads CATSANQGTSGSKYNEQFF. CDR3 in DNA: TGTGCCACCAGTGCTAATCAGGGGACTAGCGGGAGCAAATACAATGAGCAGTTCTTC.

CDR3 DNA sequence: TGTGCCAGCAGCCTGGGACAACAGTACTTC. Translating it yields CASSLGQQYF. This sequence joins TRBV27 and TRBJ2-5, with a possible D match to TRBD1 (6 bases). The CDR3 extends over 10 amino acids. With 6 bases removed from V and 11 bases from J, the gap between germline ends came to 10 bases. Germline V gene sequence: CDR1 MNHEY, CDR2 SMNVEV (reference sequence).

V usage is TRBV28 and J usage is TRBJ1-1; D is unclear. The germline V gene has CDR1 MDHEN and CDR2 SYDVKM. This CDR3 is 14 amino acids long. V lost 8 bases to trimming and J lost 2 bases, with 15 bases between them. CDR3 amino acids: CASPRGPDNTEAFF. CDR3 DNA: TGTGCCAGCCCCCGAGGACCGGATAACACTGAAGCTTTCTTT.

CDR3: CASSHQSRGRPDTQYF. The CDR3 DNA follows: TGTGCCAGCAGCCACCAAAGCCGGGGCCGACCAGATACGCAGTATTTT. The gene calls are TRBV12-3 or TRBV12-4 and TRBJ2-3; possibly TRBD1 or TRBD2 for D (5 bases each). The CDR3 consists of 16 residues. The germline V and J ends were trimmed by 6 bases and 4 bases, with 20 bases remaining between them.

The V gene is TRBV6-1, the J gene TRBJ1-1; 7 positions agree with TRBD1. V lost 2 bases and J lost 5; bases outside the gene matches: 5. CDR3 length: 14 amino acids. Germline CDR1 MNHNS, CDR2 SASEGT. The CDR3 loop is CASSERGPWTEAFF. DNA for the CDR3: TGTGCCAGCAGTGAAAGGGGGCCCTGGACTGAAGCTTTCTTT.

This clonotype was found a few times. V gene TRBV29-1 combines with J gene TRBJ2-1; 7 nucleotides align to TRBD2. The CDR3 spans 12 residues. CDR1 and CDR2 from the germline V gene are SQVTM and ANQGSEA. Unmatched junction bases numbered 5, after V lost 3 bases and J lost 9 bases. As DNA, the CDR3 is TGCAGCGTTGAGAACGCGGGAGCTGAGCAGTTCTTC. Translating it yields CSVENAGAEQFF.